These 30 T cell receptor beta chains came from one sample sequenced in a study of beta chain features in type 1 diabetes (dated 2018 in TCRdb). These TCRs' antigens remain unknown. Study-level results and caveats: Type 1 diabetes patients showed a moderate but significant shortening of TCRB CDR3 length in all four CD4+ subsets.

Libraries were constructed by the immunoSEQ multiplex PCR assay. All of the isolated RNA was reverse transcribed with the High Capacity cDNA Reverse Transcription Kit, so expressed TCRB transcripts were sequenced. Entries here come from immuneACCESS through TCRdb and include only in-frame sequences with V and J called. Some clones fail to appear in such tables; in the studies checked, an unresolved V gene covers under half of the shortfall, and the cause of the remainder is unknown. The sample profile shows around 240,000 clones; roughly 16% of them were found once. The ten largest make up about 0.085% of the sample. The sequenced sample consisted of naive CD4+ T cells from blood. The cell subset or site label for this specimen denotes: true naive CD4+ T cells. These receptors all stem from a man younger than 40 with type 1 diabetes.

The rearrangement links TRBV13 to TRBJ1-1, with D possibly matching TRBD1 (6 bases). The germline gives CDR1 PRHDT, CDR2 FYEKMQ (reference sequence). The CDR3 spans 15 residues. Trimming took off 3 bases at V and 0 bases at J, with 11 bases between the two ends. The CDR3 region is CASSFFRGLNTEAFF. The DNA of the CDR3 is TGTGCCAGCAGCTTCTTCAGGGGATTGAACACTGAAGCTTTCTTT.

The V and J genes are TRBV9 and TRBJ2-3; D might be TRBD1 or TRBD2, each matching 5 bases. The CDR3 is made up of 13 amino acids. V was trimmed by 4 bases and J by 2 bases, leaving 8 bases between them. Germline assignment: CDR1 SGDLS and CDR2 YYNGEE. The CDR3 coding sequence is TGTGCCAGCAGCACCGGGACCACAGATACGCAGTATTTT. Its translation is CASSTGTTDTQYF.

The chain recombines TRBV28 with TRBJ2-5; either TRBD1 or TRBD2 may fit D (5 bases each). Trimming left V 6 bases short and J 9 bases short, with 11 bases between. CDR1 MDHEN and CDR2 SYDVKM come from the germline V gene. The CDR3 spans 11 residues. CDR3 sequence: CASSPRGAQYF. Written as DNA, the CDR3 is TGTGCCAGCAGCCCGCGAGGGGCCCAGTACTTC.

V usage is TRBV9 and J usage is TRBJ2-7; 9 nucleotides match TRBD1. Trimming at V came to 0 bases and at J to 5 bases, leaving 3 bases not matched to a gene. This CDR3 has 14 residues. Germline CDR1 SGDLS, CDR2 YYNGEE. As DNA, the CDR3 is TGTGCCAGCAGCGTAGAGGGACAGGGCCACGAGCAGTACTTC. It is translated as CASSVEGQGHEQYF. The variable domain in full, with the rest retrieved from reference TRBV9 and TRBJ2-7, is DSGVTQTPKHLITATGQRVTLRCSPRSGDLSVYWYQQSLDQGLQFLIQYYNGEERAKGNILERFSAQQFPDLHSELNLSSLELGDSALYFCASSVEGQGHEQYFGPGTRLTVT.

The chain couples TRBV30 to TRBJ2-1; D remains ambiguous. The CDR3 contains 14 residues. Germline V gene lookup returns CDR1 GTSNPN and CDR2 SVGIG (reference sequence). Trimming removed 2 bases at V and 0 bases at J, with 8 bases between. CDR3 nucleotide sequence: TGTGCCTGGAGTAGAGAGAGCTCCTACAATGAGCAGTTCTTC. It specifies CAWSRESSYNEQFF.

This clone was seen more than once but under ten times. The V gene is TRBV29-1, the J gene TRBJ2-6; D is perhaps TRBD2 (6 bases). Germline V gives CDR1 SQVTM, CDR2 ANQGSEA. This CDR3 spans 14 amino acids. Trimming took 4 bases from V and 4 from J, leaving 11 bases between them. The DNA of the CDR3 is TGCAGCGTTGGCGGGGCATCCGGGGCCAACGTCCTGACTTTC. It specifies CSVGGASGANVLTF.

The J gene is TRBJ2-6, the V gene TRBV6-5; D is uncertain. The CDR3 runs to 14 residues. V was cut by 6 bases and J by 2 bases, with 8 bases left in between. Germline V gene lookup returns CDR1 MNHEY and CDR2 SVGAGI. CDR3 protein: CASSRVTGANVLTF. CDR3 nucleotide sequence: TGTGCCAGCAGCCGAGTAACTGGGGCCAACGTCCTGACTTTC.

This clone turned up a few times. The gene calls are TRBV28 and TRBJ2-5, with 8 bases that match TRBD2. CDR1 and CDR2 (germline): MDHEN, SYDVKM. The CDR3 loop spans 16 amino acids. The V segment lost 8 bases and the J segment 5 bases; nucleotides outside the gene matches: 16. The CDR3 reads CASVSPTAGEWETQYF. Written as DNA, the CDR3 is TGTGCCAGCGTCTCTCCCACAGCGGGAGAGTGGGAGACCCAGTACTTC. Using reference TRBV28 and TRBJ2-5 for the parts outside the CDR3, the full variable domain is DVKVTQSSRYLVKRTGEKVFLECVQDMDHENMFWYRQDPGLGLRLIYFSYDVKMKEKGDIPEGYSVSREKKERFSLILESASTNQTSMYLCASVSPTAGEWETQYFGPGTRLLVL.

CDR3 nucleotides: TGCAGCGCTTGGGACACTAACTATGGCTACACCTTC. Its protein is CSAWDTNYGYTF. This rearrangement joins TRBV29-1 to TRBJ1-2, with TRBD1 as a possible D gene (6 bases). This CDR3 region has 12 residues. Trimming took 7 bases from V and 0 from J, leaving 9 bases between them. Germline CDR1 SQVTM, CDR2 ANQGSEA. The complete variable domain, with remaining parts taken from reference TRBV29-1 and TRBJ1-2, reads SAVISQKPSRDICQRGTSLTIQCQVDSQVTMMFWYRQQPGQSLTLIATANQGSEATYESGFVIDKFPISRPNLTFSTLTVSNMSPEDSSIYLCSAWDTNYGYTFGSGTRLTVV.

This clone was counted a few times. The chain combines TRBV9 with TRBJ1-1; 8 bases are a match to TRBD1. Germline lookup yields CDR1 SGDLS and CDR2 YYNGEE. Trimming cost V 1 base and J 1 base; bases outside gene matches: 9. This CDR3 contains 17 residues. The CDR3 loop is CASSVISGQAWNTEAFF. The CDR3 DNA follows: TGTGCCAGCAGCGTAATTTCGGGACAGGCGTGGAACACTGAAGCTTTCTTT.

The CDR3 loop is CASSLGLGTTRSPLHF. In nucleotides, the CDR3 is TGTGCCAGCAGCTTGGGTCTCGGGACGACGAGGTCACCCCTCCACTTT. This chain links TRBV13 with TRBJ1-6; D is possibly TRBD1 (5 bases). There are 16 residues in the CDR3. Germline-derived CDR1 and CDR2 are PRHDT and FYEKMQ (reference sequence). Trimming cost V 3 bases and J 10 bases, with 19 bases left between them. Drawing the rest from reference TRBV13 and TRBJ1-6, the complete variable domain is AAGVIQSPRHLIKEKRETATLKCYPIPRHDTVYWYQQGPGQDPQFLISFYEKMQSDKGSIPDRFSAQQFSDYHSELNMSSLELGDSALYFCASSLGLGTTRSPLHFGNGTRLTVT.

The chain joins TRBV30 to TRBJ2-3, with D hard to call. Germline-derived CDR1 and CDR2 are GTSNPN and SVGIG (reference sequence). V lost 0 bases and J lost 2, with 9 bases in between. This CDR3 spans 14 amino acids. CDR3 residues: CAWSVGPYTDTQYF. CDR3 nucleotides: TGTGCCTGGAGTGTAGGACCGTACACAGATACGCAGTATTTT.

The table lists this clone with a few counts. The chain couples TRBV19 to TRBJ2-5; D not resolved. Trimming removed 3 bases at V and 5 bases at J, with 13 bases between. Germline lookup yields CDR1 LNHDA and CDR2 SQIVND (reference sequence). The CDR3 totals 14 residues. For the CDR3, the DNA is TGTGCCAGTAGTATTAGCCTACAAGTGGAGACCCAGTACTTC. Amino acids: CASSISLQVETQYF.

The gene calls are TRBV29-1 and TRBJ1-4; D is possibly TRBD1 (5 bases). Trimming took off 3 bases at V and 3 bases at J, with 14 bases between the two ends. CDR3 length: 15 amino acids. Germline assignment: CDR1 SQVTM and CDR2 ANQGSEA. The CDR3 coding sequence is TGCAGCGTTGATCTACTTGGACACGCTAATGAAAAACTGTTTTTT. As protein: CSVDLLGHANEKLFF.

The CDR3 DNA follows: TGCGCCAGCAGCTTGGGCCAGTCGTACACAGATACGCAGTATTTT. Translating gives CASSLGQSYTDTQYF. This chain joins TRBV5-1 and TRBJ2-3; no firm D call. CDR3 size: 15 residues. CDR1 SGHRS and CDR2 YFSETQ come from the germline V gene. V lost 0 bases and J 2 bases, leaving 10 bases between the germline ends. Based on the CDR3 plus reference TRBV5-1 and TRBJ2-3, the full variable domain is KAGVTQTPRYLIKTRGQQVTLSCSPISGHRSVSWYQQTPGQGLQFLFEYFSETQRNKGNFPGRFSGRQFSNSRSEMNVSTLELGDSALYLCASSLGQSYTDTQYFGPGTRLTVL.

This chain connects TRBV29-1 to TRBJ2-1, with D possibly being TRBD1 (5 bases). V was clipped by 8 bases and J by 2 bases, with 16 bases between them. Germline CDR1 is SQVTM and CDR2 is ANQGSEA. CDR3 length equals 14 residues. CDR3 protein: CSLTGAGAYNEQFF. Here the CDR3 DNA reads TGCAGCCTTACTGGGGCCGGTGCCTACAATGAGCAGTTCTTC.

The CDR3 nucleotides read TGTGCCAGCAGCGTAGCTGGAAGCAGGGTCCCGGAGACCCAGTACTTC. Encoded protein: CASSVAGSRVPETQYF. This chain connects TRBV9 to TRBJ2-5; perhaps TRBD1 as D (5 bases). In germline, CDR1 is SGDLS, CDR2 YYNGEE. The CDR3 has 16 amino acids. V dropped 0 bases and J dropped 5 bases, with 17 bases sitting between them.

This clone came up a few times. The J gene is TRBJ1-1, the V gene TRBV7-9; D perhaps matches TRBD1 (6 bases). Trimming left V 1 base short and J 11 bases short, with 14 bases between. Germline CDR1 reads SEHNR; CDR2 reads FQNEAQ (reference sequence). The length of the CDR3 is 13 residues. The CDR3: CASSLVGQNAAFF. CDR3 DNA sequence: TGTGCCAGCAGCTTAGTCGGACAGAACGCGGCTTTCTTT.

Here the CDR3 reads CASSLGRGTLSTEAFF. The CDR3 DNA reads TGTGCCAGCAGCTTAGGTCGGGGGACCCTGAGCACTGAAGCTTTCTTT. V is TRBV7-2 and J is TRBJ1-1, with a tentative D call TRBD1 (5 bases). Germline V gene sequence: CDR1 SGHTA, CDR2 FQGNSA. There are 16 residues in the CDR3. V was shortened by 1 base and J by 4 bases, with 16 bases between the two germline ends.

This clone turned up a few times. V usage is TRBV7-9 and J usage is TRBJ2-1, with TRBD2 matching over 8 bases. V trimming: 3 bases; J trimming: 5 bases; junction bases outside the gene matches: 6. CDR3 size: 15 residues. Germline CDR1 reads SEHNR; CDR2 reads FQNEAQ (reference sequence). CDR3 region: CASSFSGTNDNEQFF. For the CDR3, the DNA is TGTGCCAGCAGCTTTAGCGGGACCAATGACAATGAGCAGTTCTTC.

The gene calls are TRBV7-9 and TRBJ2-5, with unresolved D. V was clipped by 2 bases and J by 1 base, with 8 bases between them. The germline V gene encodes CDR1 SEHNR and CDR2 FQNEAQ (reference sequence). CDR3 size: 14 residues. The CDR3 spells CASSLYTIQETQYF. The DNA of the CDR3 is TGTGCCAGCAGCTTATATACTATCCAAGAGACCCAGTACTTC.

The V call is TRBV30, the J call TRBJ2-1; 7 positions match TRBD2. Trimming cost V 2 bases and J 6 bases; bases outside gene matches: 7. The CDR3 consists of 14 residues. Per germline, CDR1 GTSNPN and CDR2 SVGIG (reference sequence). The CDR3 loop is CAWSRLARINEQFF. In nucleotides, the CDR3 is TGTGCCTGGAGTAGACTAGCCCGCATCAATGAGCAGTTCTTC.

This sequence joins TRBV5-4 and TRBJ1-2; tentatively, D is TRBD1 (6 bases). The length of the CDR3 is 14 residues. Germline V gene data show CDR1 as SGHNT and CDR2 as YYREEE (reference sequence). V lost 5 bases, J lost 2 bases, and 13 bases lay in between. This chain's CDR3 is CASRQLTGNYGYTF. The CDR3 DNA reads TGTGCCAGCAGACAACTGACAGGCAACTATGGCTACACCTTC.

This clone was found a few times. The genes are TRBV30 and TRBJ2-1; 9 bases line up with TRBD2. Germline CDR1 reads GTSNPN; CDR2 reads SVGIG (reference sequence). J lost 9 bases, V lost 3 bases, and 12 bases had no gene match. The CDR3 contains 15 residues. The CDR3 DNA follows: TGTGCCTGGAGAAGGGTGCGGGAGGGCCAGGGTGAGCAGTTCTTC. This translates into CAWRRVREGQGEQFF. The full variable domain, rest sourced from reference TRBV30 and TRBJ2-1, is SQTIHQWPATLVQPVGSPLSLECTVEGTSNPNLYWYRQAAGRGLQLLFYSVGIGQISSEVPQNLSASRPQDRQFILSSKKLLLSDSGFYLCAWRRVREGQGEQFFGPGTRLTVL.

V is TRBV30 and J is TRBJ1-1; D is undetermined. The V gene's germline CDR1 is GTSNPN and CDR2 SVGIG (reference sequence). The CDR3 spans 14 residues. Trimming stripped 5 bases from V and 1 base from J, with 14 bases between. Written as DNA, the CDR3 is TGTGCCTGGGGTGCAAGGAGCCCGAACACTGAAGCTTTCTTT. This sequence encodes CAWGARSPNTEAFF.

This chain uses TRBV27 with TRBJ1-2, with D perhaps TRBD1 (5 bases). The V and J ends lost 8 bases and 0 bases respectively, with 22 bases between them. The CDR3 has 17 residues. Germline V lookup: CDR1 MNHEY, CDR2 SMNVEV (reference sequence). The CDR3 protein is CASGYPGAPAANYGYTF. DNA of the CDR3: TGTGCCAGCGGTTACCCCGGGGCCCCGGCAGCTAACTATGGCTACACCTTC.

This clone was recorded a few times. Within the sample, other DNA sequences also encode this same CDR3. The V and J genes are TRBV29-1 and TRBJ1-5; perhaps TRBD1 as D (6 bases). Per the germline V gene, CDR1 is SQVTM and CDR2 is ANQGSEA. CDR3 length: 12 amino acids. The V end was cut by 4 bases, the J end by 3 bases, with 7 bases between. CDR3 sequence: CSVGQANQPQHF. CDR3 nucleotide sequence: TGCAGCGTTGGACAGGCCAATCAGCCCCAGCATTTT.

The rearrangement links TRBV28 to TRBJ2-1; TRBD1 agrees at 7 bases. V was pared by 5 bases and J by 7 bases, with 2 bases of the junction left unmatched. Germline CDR1 reads MDHEN; CDR2 reads SYDVKM. This CDR3 is 12 amino acids long. The CDR3 nucleotides are TGTGCCAGCAGTCAACAGGGGAATGAGCAGTTCTTC. Its translation: CASSQQGNEQFF.

This clone was observed a handful of times. The chain has TRBV28 and TRBJ2-3, with 12 nucleotides matching TRBD2. The length of the CDR3 is 16 residues. Unmatched junction bases numbered 9, after V lost 5 bases and J lost 6 bases. The germline CDR1 and CDR2 sequences are MDHEN and SYDVKM. The CDR3 is CASSETSGSRRDTQYF. The CDR3 bases are TGTGCCAGCAGTGAGACTAGCGGGAGCCGGAGGGATACGCAGTATTTT.

This chain joins TRBV4-3 and TRBJ2-3; D is possibly TRBD2 (6 bases). The germline V and J ends were trimmed by 4 bases and 0 bases, with 20 bases remaining between them. CDR3 length: 18 residues. Germline V lookup: CDR1 LGHNA, CDR2 YSLEER. The CDR3: CASSRLPPVSGSTDTQYF. Here the CDR3 DNA reads TGCGCCAGCAGCCGACTTCCCCCGGTTAGCGGTAGCACAGATACGCAGTATTTT.